This T cell receptor beta chain was captured by sequencing in a study of patients and donors after allogeneic stem cell transplantation. Trimming cost V 2 bases and J 0 bases, with 10 bases left between them. This CDR3 region has 16 residues. This clonotype was counted at least ten times. TCRdb recomputed calls from the RT-PCR reads with MiXCR, one row per CDR3 protein. This table holds about 230,000 distinct CDR3 sequences, over 12% found once. This receptor was taken from a human donor who was either an allogeneic HSCT recipient or a stem cell or donor lymphocyte infusion donor (not recorded which). It is not recorded whose cells these are; they may come from a transplant donor. Sequencing was carried out using blood, either unsorted or a sorted T cell fraction (not recorded which). V gene TRBV12-3 or TRBV12-4 combines with J gene TRBJ2-2; no clear D. CDR3 residues: CASSLWQPANTGELFF. The DNA for the CDR3 is TGTGCCAGCAGTTTATGGCAGCCTGCGAACACCGGGGAGCTGTTTTTT.